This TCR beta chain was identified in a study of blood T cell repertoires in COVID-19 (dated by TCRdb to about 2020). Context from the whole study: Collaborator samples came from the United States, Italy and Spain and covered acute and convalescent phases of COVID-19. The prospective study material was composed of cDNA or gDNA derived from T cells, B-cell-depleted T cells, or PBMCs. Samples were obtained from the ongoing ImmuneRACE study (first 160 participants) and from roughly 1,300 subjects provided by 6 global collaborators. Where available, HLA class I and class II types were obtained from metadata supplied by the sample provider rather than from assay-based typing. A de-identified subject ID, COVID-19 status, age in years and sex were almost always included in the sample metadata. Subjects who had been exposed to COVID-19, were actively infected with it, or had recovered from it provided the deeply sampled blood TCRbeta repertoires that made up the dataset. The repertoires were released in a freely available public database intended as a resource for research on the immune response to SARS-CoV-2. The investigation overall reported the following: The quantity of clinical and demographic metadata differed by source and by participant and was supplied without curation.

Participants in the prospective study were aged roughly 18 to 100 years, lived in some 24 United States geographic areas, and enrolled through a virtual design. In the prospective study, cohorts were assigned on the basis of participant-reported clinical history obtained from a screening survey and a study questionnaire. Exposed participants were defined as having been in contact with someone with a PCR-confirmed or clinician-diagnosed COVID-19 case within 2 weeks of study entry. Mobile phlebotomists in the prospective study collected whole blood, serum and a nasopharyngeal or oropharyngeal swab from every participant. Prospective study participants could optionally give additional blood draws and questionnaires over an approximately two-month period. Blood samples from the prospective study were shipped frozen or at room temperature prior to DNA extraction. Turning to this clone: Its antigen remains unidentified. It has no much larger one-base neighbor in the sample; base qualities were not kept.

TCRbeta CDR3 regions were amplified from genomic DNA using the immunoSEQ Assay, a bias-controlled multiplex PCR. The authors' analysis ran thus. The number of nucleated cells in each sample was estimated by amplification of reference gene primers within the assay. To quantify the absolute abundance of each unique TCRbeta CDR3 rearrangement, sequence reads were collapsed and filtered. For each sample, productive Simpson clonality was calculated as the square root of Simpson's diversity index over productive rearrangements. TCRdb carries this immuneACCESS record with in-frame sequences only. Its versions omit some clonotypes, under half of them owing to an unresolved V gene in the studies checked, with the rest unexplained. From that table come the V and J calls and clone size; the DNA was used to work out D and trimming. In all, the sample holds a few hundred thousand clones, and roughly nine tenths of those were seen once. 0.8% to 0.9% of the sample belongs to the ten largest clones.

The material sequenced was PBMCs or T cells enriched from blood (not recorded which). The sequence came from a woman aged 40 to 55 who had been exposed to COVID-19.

This receptor has the CDR3 CASSLFDSNTEAFF. At the DNA level, the sequence is TGTGCCAGCAGCCTATTTGACTCGAACACTGAAGCTTTCTTT. Recombination linked TRBV9 to TRBJ1-1, with no D gene named confidently. CDR1 and CDR2 are read off the germline V gene as SGDLS and YYNGEE. Between the V and J ends, shortened by 4 bases and 1 base respectively, the junction contains 11 bases. The cysteine opens and the phenylalanine closes a CDR3 of 14 amino acids. The retained sequence is limited to the CDR3, 42 bases, with the frame set at the first base.